Listed here are 8 T cell receptor beta chains from one sample, sequenced in a study of blood T cell repertoires in COVID-19. The data were produced by immunoSEQ multiplex PCR, yet TCRdb's version contains in-frame clones alone and is incomplete. The data show under 150,000 clones, approximately 80% seen once. The sequenced sample consisted of PBMCs or T cells enriched from blood (not recorded which). The receptors originated from a man in his fifties in a cohort exposed to, infected with or recovered from COVID-19 (not recorded which).

The chain couples TRBV18 to TRBJ1-1, with TRBD1 identical over 9 bases. Per the germline V gene, CDR1 is KGHSH and CDR2 is LQKENI. J lost 6 bases, V lost 2 bases, and 10 bases had no gene match. There are 16 residues in the CDR3. CDR3 region: CASSPMFWTGVAEAFF. The CDR3, as DNA: TGTGCCAGCTCACCAATGTTTTGGACAGGGGTTGCTGAAGCTTTCTTT.

The J gene is TRBJ2-2, the V gene TRBV5-4; 13 bases match TRBD2. Germline V gives CDR1 SGHNT, CDR2 YYREEE (reference sequence). Germline trimming cut 4 bases from V and 1 base from J; bases unmatched to any gene: 4. The CDR3 spans 17 residues. CDR3 sequence (DNA): TGTGCCAGCAGCCCAGGACTAGCGGGAGTGAACACCGGGGAGCTGTTTTTT. Amino acid sequence: CASSPGLAGVNTGELFF.

This clone was found once. The J gene is TRBJ1-1, the V gene TRBV11-2; 8 nucleotides agree with TRBD1. The CDR3 loop spans 14 amino acids. Germline V gene sequence: CDR1 SGHAT, CDR2 FQNNGV. V lost 2 bases to trimming and J lost 5 bases; unmatched junction nucleotides: 4. The CDR3 nucleotides read TGTGCCAGCAGCTTAAACAGGGGGGGAACTGAAGCTTTCTTT. It is translated as CASSLNRGGTEAFF.

CDR3 in amino acids: CASSIQNSNQPQHF. In DNA, the CDR3 is TGTGCCAGTAGTATCCAAAATAGCAATCAGCCCCAGCATTTT. The J gene is TRBJ1-5, the V gene TRBV19; D uncertain. Germline lookup yields CDR1 LNHDA and CDR2 SQIVND (reference sequence). The V and J ends lost 3 bases and 0 bases respectively, with 6 bases between them. CDR3 size: 14 residues.

The J gene is TRBJ2-5, the V gene TRBV5-1; 11 bases match TRBD2. The CDR3 runs to 16 residues. Germline trimming cut 4 bases from V and 4 bases from J; bases unmatched to any gene: 9. Per the germline V gene, CDR1 is SGHRS and CDR2 is YFSETQ. The CDR3 region is CASSSGLAGMGETQYF. The CDR3 nucleotides read TGCGCCAGCAGCAGCGGACTAGCGGGTATGGGAGAGACCCAGTACTTC.

V and J are TRBV9 and TRBJ2-7; 8 positions match TRBD2. CDR1 and CDR2 (germline): SGDLS, YYNGEE. Trimming at V came to 4 bases and at J to 6 bases, leaving 18 bases not matched to a gene. The CDR3 is made up of 17 amino acids. The CDR3 DNA is TGTGCCAGCAGCTCGGGCGGGGGGCTCGGGATATTCATCGAGCAGTACTTC. Residues: CASSSGGGLGIFIEQYF.

The chain joins TRBV18 to TRBJ1-2; 7 bases map to TRBD1. The CDR3 loop spans 13 amino acids. V lost 6 bases to trimming and J lost 7 bases; unmatched junction nucleotides: 8. Germline assignment: CDR1 KGHSH and CDR2 LQKENI. The CDR3 nucleotides read TGTGCCAGCTCCCCCGGGACAGTCGGTGGCTACACCTTC. It encodes CASSPGTVGGYTF.

This chain uses TRBV10-2 with TRBJ2-7; TRBD1 might be the D (5 bases). The V end lost 2 bases, the J end lost 5 bases, and 16 bases lay between the germline ends. This CDR3 is 15 amino acids long. In germline, CDR1 is WSHSY, CDR2 SAAADI. The CDR3 sequence: CASSEVQVLSHEQYF. CDR3 nucleotides: TGCGCCAGCAGTGAGGTACAGGTTTTATCCCACGAGCAGTACTTC.